These 17 T cell receptor beta chains came from one sample sequenced in a study of T cell clonality in common variable immunodeficiency. Study-level results: Fewer deletions and N-nucleotide insertions were reportedly seen in common variable immunodeficiency TCR beta sequences.

For these receptors, no antigen is known. Libraries were prepared by immunoSEQ multiplex PCR; TCRdb keeps only in-frame clonotypes and omits some of them. The record shows about 42,000 clones for this sample, with no singletons present. Sequenced: peripheral blood mononuclear cells. Receptor source: a human donor with common variable immunodeficiency.

This clone was found a few times. The CDR3 is cut off 3 residues early in the read; its end comes from the germline J gene. This sequence joins TRBV27 and TRBJ2-7; TRBD2 is a possible D gene (6 bases). CDR1 and CDR2 (germline): MNHEY, SMNVEV (reference sequence). The V and J ends lost 5 bases and 5 bases respectively, with 16 bases between them. The CDR3 sequence is 14 residues long. This CDR3 reads CASSAPGERNEQYF. The part of the CDR3 DNA that was read is TGTGCCAGCAGTGCCCCGGGGGAGAGGAACGAG.

This clone appeared a few times. CDR3 sequence: CARGTTIYNEQFF. CDR3 bases read: TGTGCCCGCGGGACTACCATCTACAATGAG. The rearrangement links TRBV30 to TRBJ2-1; 7 bases match TRBD2. The DNA ends 3 residues before the CDR3 does, and the rest of the CDR3 is filled in from the germline J gene. CDR3 length: 13 residues. Germline values: CDR1 GTSNPN, CDR2 SVGIG (reference sequence). The V and J ends lost 8 bases and 3 bases, in that order; junction bases with no gene match: 7. Full variable domain (remainder filled in from reference TRBV30 and TRBJ2-1): SQTIHQWPATLVQPVGSPLSLECTVEGTSNPNLYWYRQAAGRGLQLLFYSVGIGQISSEVPQNLSASRPQDRQFILSSKKLLLSDSGFYLCARGTTIYNEQFFGPGTRLTVL.

This clone was counted many times. From the germline J gene comes the end of the CDR3, since the read stops 3 residues before it. This sequence joins TRBV14 and TRBJ2-1; 7 bases agree with TRBD2. CDR3 length: 17 amino acids. V lost 0 bases to trimming and J lost 3 bases; unmatched junction nucleotides: 8. The germline CDR1 and CDR2 sequences are SGHDN and FVKESK. CDR3 DNA, as far as it was read: TGTGCCAGCAGCCAAGAGTTAGCGGGTGGCTTCTACAATGAG. Protein sequence: CASSQELAGGFYNE. The whole CDR3 region reads CASSQELAGGFYNEQFF. Drawing the rest from reference TRBV14 and TRBJ2-1, the complete variable domain is EAGVTQFPSHSVIEKGQTVTLRCDPISGHDNLYWYRRVMGKEIKFLLHFVKESKQDESGMPNNRFLAERTGGTYSTLKVQPAELEDSGVYFCASSQELAGGFYNEQFFGPGTRLTVL.

The sample holds many counts of this clone. The sequenced fragment ends 3 residues before the CDR3 boundary, so the rest is inferred from the germline J gene. The rearrangement uses TRBV19 and TRBJ2-1; 9 positions agree with TRBD2. Germline V gives CDR1 LNHDA, CDR2 SQIVND (reference sequence). This CDR3 comprises 17 residues. Trimming removed 5 bases from V and 9 bases from J; junction bases left unmatched: 17. Partial CDR3 DNA: TGTGCCAGTAGTCCCCCAATCGGGATAGCGGGGGTTGGTGAG. Its protein is CASSPPIGIAGVGE. The complete CDR3 sequence is CASSPPIGIAGVGEQFF.

CDR3 DNA (partial): TGTGCCAGTAGCCCGGGACAGCTTCTCTCTGGGGCCAACGTC. Its protein product is CASSPGQLLSGANV. In full, the CDR3 reads CASSPGQLLSGANVLTF. V is TRBV19 and J is TRBJ2-6; 7 nucleotides agree with TRBD1. The sequenced fragment ends 3 residues before the CDR3 boundary, so the rest is inferred from the germline J gene. This CDR3 region has 17 residues. Germline CDR1 reads LNHDA; CDR2 reads SQIVND (reference sequence). V trimming: 6 bases; J trimming: 0 bases; junction bases outside the gene matches: 8.

This clone appeared a few times. The read is 3 residues too short to cover the CDR3 end, so that end is filled in from the germline J gene. J is TRBJ2-7 and V is TRBV7-9; possibly TRBD2 for D (7 bases). The V end lost 5 bases, the J end lost 5 bases, and 16 bases lay between the germline ends. This CDR3 is 14 amino acids long. The germline CDR1 and CDR2 sequences are SEHNR and FQNEAQ (reference sequence). The CDR3 DNA, read in part, is TGTGCCAGCAGCAGGGGGGGTAGCAAGGACGAG. Translated, it gives CASSRGGSKDE. The entire CDR3 is CASSRGGSKDEQYF.

This clone was observed many times. The CDR3 is cut off 3 residues early in the read; its end comes from the germline J gene. This chain uses TRBV2 with TRBJ1-3; 7 positions match TRBD1. This CDR3 region has 14 residues. The germline CDR1 and CDR2 sequences are SNHLY and FYNNEI. V gave up 9 bases and J gave up 2 bases; unmatched junction bases: 7. This CDR3 reads CARQGGATGNTIYF. The part of the CDR3 DNA that was read is TGTGCCAGACAAGGGGGCGCGACTGGAAACACC.

This clone was detected a few times. Read data end 3 residues before the CDR3 end; the end is taken from the germline J gene. The chain is built from TRBV6-2 or TRBV6-3 and TRBJ2-5; maybe TRBD1 (7 bases). Trimming shortened V by 4 bases and J by 2 bases, and 11 bases separated the two germline ends. Germline CDR1 reads MNHEY; CDR2 reads SVGEGT. This CDR3 is 14 amino acids long. The covered CDR3 bases are TGTGCCAGCAGTTCCGGGGGACAGCAAGAGACC. It encodes CASSSGGQQET. The full-length CDR3 reads as CASSSGGQQETQYF.

This clone was counted only a few times. The read terminates 3 residues ahead of where the CDR3 ends, so the germline J gene completes it. V usage is TRBV7-9 and J usage is TRBJ2-1; D remains unclear. The CDR3 loop spans 12 amino acids. V gave up 5 bases and J gave up 9 bases, with 11 bases separating them. The germline CDR1 and CDR2 sequences are SEHNR and FQNEAQ (reference sequence). The CDR3 bases that were read are TGTGCCAGCAGCGTTGAAGGGTTTGAG. Its protein is CASSVEGFE. The entire CDR3 protein reads CASSVEGFEQFF.

Ten or more counts support this clone. The read terminates 3 residues ahead of where the CDR3 ends, so the germline J gene completes it. The chain couples TRBV5-1 to TRBJ2-3; 16 bases fit TRBD2. The CDR3 has 16 amino acids. Trimming removed 4 bases from V and 3 bases from J; junction bases left unmatched: 2. Germline lookup yields CDR1 SGHRS and CDR2 YFSETQ. CDR3 DNA (partial): TGCGCCAGCAGCGGGACTAGCGGGGGGGCGACAGATACG. Amino acids: CASSGTSGGATDT. The full CDR3 is CASSGTSGGATDTQYF.

This clone was observed at least ten times. Read data end 3 residues before the CDR3 end; the end is taken from the germline J gene. The J gene is TRBJ2-7, the V gene TRBV5-1; D is perhaps TRBD1 (6 bases). Trimming took 4 bases from V and 3 from J, leaving 23 bases between them. Germline CDR1 SGHRS, CDR2 YFSETQ. The CDR3 spans 17 residues. CDR3 DNA, as far as it was read: TGCGCCAGCAGCGCCTCCTTACAGGGAGCGGTCTTCTACGAG. Protein sequence: CASSASLQGAVFYE. The complete CDR3 sequence is CASSASLQGAVFYEQYF.

The sample holds many counts of this clone. From the germline J gene comes the end of the CDR3, since the read stops 3 residues before it. The rearrangement uses TRBV6-2 or TRBV6-3 and TRBJ2-3; 7 bases fit TRBD2. The CDR3 covers 15 residues. Trimming took 2 bases from V and 4 from J; bases not matched to a gene: 6. Germline lookup yields CDR1 MNHEY and CDR2 SVGEGT. The CDR3 spells CASSYTSGDSDTQYF. Incomplete CDR3 DNA: TGTGCCAGCAGTTACACCAGCGGGGACTCAGATACG.

This clone was counted a few times. The read finishes 3 residues shy of the CDR3 end, and the germline J gene is used to complete it. This chain joins TRBV19 and TRBJ2-1; TRBD1 might be the D (6 bases). CDR1 LNHDA and CDR2 SQIVND come from the germline V gene (reference sequence). Trimming removed 6 bases from V and 5 bases from J, with 11 bases in between. This CDR3 is 13 amino acids long. CDR3 residues: CASRPYRDNEQFF. The sequenced part of the CDR3 DNA is TGTGCCAGTAGGCCTTACAGGGACAATGAG.

This clone was seen ten or more times. Read coverage stops 3 residues before the CDR3 terminus; the germline J gene supplies the remainder. The V call is TRBV19, the J call TRBJ2-3; D not resolved. The CDR3 contains 18 residues. Germline loops: CDR1 LNHDA, CDR2 SQIVND (reference sequence). V lost 1 base to trimming and J lost 2 bases, with 19 bases between them. The covered CDR3 bases are TGTGCCAGTAGTATAGGCGGTGGTGCGTCCCAGAACACAGATACG. Its translation: CASSIGGGASQNTDT. The full CDR3 protein is CASSIGGGASQNTDTQYF.

The sample holds many counts of this clone. The DNA ends 3 residues before the CDR3 does, and the rest of the CDR3 is filled in from the germline J gene. The V and J genes are TRBV19 and TRBJ1-4, with 7 bases that match TRBD1. After removal of 4 bases from V and 5 bases from J, the junction contained 4 bases not matched to a gene. The germline gives CDR1 LNHDA, CDR2 SQIVND (reference sequence). The CDR3 spans 14 residues. Incomplete CDR3 DNA: TGTGCCAGTAGTACAGGGGGTAGGAATGAAAAA. Its protein product is CASSTGGRNEK. Given in full, the CDR3 is CASSTGGRNEKLFF.

Ten or more counts support this clone. Read sequence stops 3 residues before the CDR3 end, and the germline J gene provides the missing end. The chain recombines TRBV19 with TRBJ2-7, with TRBD2 matching 11 bases. The junction had 4 bases not matched to a gene; V was cut back by 3 bases and J by 6 bases. Per germline, CDR1 LNHDA and CDR2 SQIVND (reference sequence). The CDR3 has 14 amino acids. CDR3 amino acids: CASSIELAGGEQYF. The sequenced CDR3 bases are TGTGCCAGTAGTATTGAGCTAGCGGGAGGCGAG.

There are many counts of this clone. The missing CDR3 end, 3 residues past where the read stops, is filled in from the germline J gene. The chain carries TRBV5-4 and TRBJ1-4; D perhaps matches TRBD1 (5 bases). V lost 9 bases to trimming and J lost 7 bases, with 16 bases between them. The CDR3 sequence is 13 residues long. The germline V gene has CDR1 SGHNT and CDR2 YYREEE (reference sequence). The CDR3 sequence: CATSPQRGEKLFF. Partial CDR3 DNA: TGTGCCACCTCACCGCAGAGGGGTGAAAAA.